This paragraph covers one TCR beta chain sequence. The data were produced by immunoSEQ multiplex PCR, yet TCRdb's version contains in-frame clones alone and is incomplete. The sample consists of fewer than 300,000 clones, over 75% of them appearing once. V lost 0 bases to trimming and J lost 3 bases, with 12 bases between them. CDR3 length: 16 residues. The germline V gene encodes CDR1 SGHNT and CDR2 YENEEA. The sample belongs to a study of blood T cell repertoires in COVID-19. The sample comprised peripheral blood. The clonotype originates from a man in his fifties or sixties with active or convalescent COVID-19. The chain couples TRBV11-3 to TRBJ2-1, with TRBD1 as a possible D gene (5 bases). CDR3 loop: CASSLEPQGYYNEQFF. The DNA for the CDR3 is TGTGCCAGCAGCTTAGAGCCCCAGGGCTACTACAATGAGCAGTTCTTC. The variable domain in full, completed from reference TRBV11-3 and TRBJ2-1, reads EAGVVQSPRYKIIEKKQPVAFWCNPISGHNTLYWYLQNLGQGPELLIRYENEEAVDDSQLPKDRFSAERLKGVDSTLKIQPAELGDSAVYLCASSLEPQGYYNEQFFGPGTRLTVL.